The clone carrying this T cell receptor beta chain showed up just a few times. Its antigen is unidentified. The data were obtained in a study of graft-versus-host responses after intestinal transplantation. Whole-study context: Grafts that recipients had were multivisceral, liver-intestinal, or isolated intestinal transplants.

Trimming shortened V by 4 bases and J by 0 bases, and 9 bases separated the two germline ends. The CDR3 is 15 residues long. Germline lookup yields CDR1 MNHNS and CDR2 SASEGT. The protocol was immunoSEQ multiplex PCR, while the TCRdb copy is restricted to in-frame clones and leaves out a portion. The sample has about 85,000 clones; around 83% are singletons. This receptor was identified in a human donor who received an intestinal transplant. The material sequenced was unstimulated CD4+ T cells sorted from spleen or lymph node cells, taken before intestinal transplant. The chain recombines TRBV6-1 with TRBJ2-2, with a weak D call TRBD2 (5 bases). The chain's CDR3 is CASSAASTNTGELFF. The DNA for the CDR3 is TGTGCCAGCAGTGCTGCTAGCACGAACACCGGGGAGCTGTTTTTT.